The 22 T cell receptor beta chains listed next were all sequenced from one sample in a study of blood T cell repertoires in COVID-19. Some clones are missing from TCRdb's copy, which holds only in-frame ones; the method was immunoSEQ multiplex PCR. The top ten clones hold 15% of a sample with approximately 230,000 clones, about 80% of them seen once. Source material: PBMCs or T cells enriched from blood (not recorded which). These receptors were taken from a man aged 40-50 years who had recovered from COVID-19.

The V and J genes are TRBV5-5 and TRBJ1-1, with 7 bases lining up with TRBD1. CDR3 length: 14 residues. Per germline, CDR1 SGHKS and CDR2 YYEKEE (reference sequence). J gave up 6 bases and V 5 bases, and 10 bases lay outside the gene matches. The CDR3 nucleotides read TGTGCCAGCAGACCCGGGACAGCCCTTTCTGAAGCTTTCTTT. This translates into CASRPGTALSEAFF.

The chain uses TRBV3-1 (or the pseudogene TRBV3-2) and TRBJ2-1; tentatively, D is TRBD2 (6 bases). The CDR3 totals 16 residues. V shed 0 bases and J shed 3 bases, with 12 bases lying between them. Germline loops: CDR1 LGHDT, CDR2 YNNKEL (reference sequence). DNA for the CDR3: TGTGCCAGCAGCCAAGAATTTAGCGGATACTACAATGAGCAGTTCTTC. Protein product: CASSQEFSGYYNEQFF.

The gene calls are TRBV10-3 and TRBJ2-5; 7 bases are shared with TRBD1. J lost 1 base, V lost 4 bases, and 3 bases had no gene match. The CDR3 extends over 14 amino acids. From germline, CDR1 is ENHRY and CDR2 SYGVKD. CDR3 residues: CAISGGTAQETQYF. The CDR3 DNA sequence: TGTGCCATCAGTGGGGGGACAGCCCAAGAGACCCAGTACTTC.

The J gene is TRBJ2-7, the V gene TRBV4-3; possibly TRBD2 for D (6 bases). Germline V CDR1 and CDR2: LGHNA, YSLEER. The length of the CDR3 is 16 residues. Trimming took 1 base from V and 0 from J, leaving 13 bases between them. The CDR3 loop reads CASSQVGGRTSYEQYF. The DNA of the CDR3 is TGCGCCAGCAGCCAAGTGGGGGGTCGAACCTCCTACGAGCAGTACTTC.

This chain uses TRBV28 with TRBJ1-2; D gene ambiguous. V was shortened by 7 bases and J by 1 base, with 13 bases between the two germline ends. This CDR3 region has 14 residues. From germline, CDR1 is MDHEN and CDR2 SYDVKM. CDR3 in amino acids: CASIPARLNYGYTF. CDR3 coding DNA: TGTGCCAGCATTCCCGCCAGACTTAACTATGGCTACACCTTC.

This sequence joins TRBV19 and TRBJ1-5, with a possible D match to TRBD1 (5 bases). This CDR3 comprises 12 residues. Looked up from germline, CDR1 is LNHDA and CDR2 is SQIVND (reference sequence). The V end lost 3 bases, the J end lost 6 bases, and 6 bases lay between the germline ends. The CDR3 reads CASSIGAQPQHF. Written as DNA, the CDR3 is TGTGCCAGTAGTATTGGGGCTCAGCCCCAGCATTTT.

The gene calls are TRBV30 and TRBJ1-1; D remains unclear. The germline gives CDR1 GTSNPN, CDR2 SVGIG (reference sequence). The CDR3 contains 13 residues. Trimming pared 5 bases from V and 5 bases from J, leaving 15 bases between. The CDR3 DNA sequence: TGTGCCTGGTCCTTAGACCGGGAGACTGAAGCTTTCTTT. Translating gives CAWSLDRETEAFF.

The CDR3 region has the DNA TGCGCCAGCAGCTTGGCCGGGGAACAGCCCCAGCATTTT. Protein: CASSLAGEQPQHF. The chain combines TRBV5-1 with TRBJ1-5; D not certain. V was cut by 0 bases and J by 7 bases, with 8 bases left in between. Germline CDR1 is SGHRS and CDR2 is YFSETQ. The CDR3 is 13 residues long.

This chain links TRBV10-2 with TRBJ2-7; TRBD1 matches at 9 bases. Unmatched junction bases numbered 9, after V lost 3 bases and J lost 6 bases. Per germline, CDR1 WSHSY and CDR2 SAAADI. The CDR3 sequence is 15 residues long. CDR3 sequence reads: CASSDLWTGDREQYF. The CDR3 DNA reads TGCGCCAGCAGTGATTTGTGGACAGGGGACCGCGAGCAGTACTTC.

This clone came up a few times. The genes are TRBV11-3 and TRBJ2-7; weak D call: TRBD2 (6 bases). The V gene's germline CDR1 is SGHNT and CDR2 YENEEA. The CDR3 length is 16 residues. Between the trimmed V and J ends, which lost 0 bases and 0 bases, there was a span of 12 bases. The CDR3 bases are TGTGCCAGCAGCTTAGATGGGCGGGACGGCTCCTACGAGCAGTACTTC. Translating gives CASSLDGRDGSYEQYF.

The chain couples TRBV12-1 to TRBJ1-4; no DNA check was done on the table's D call, TRBD1. TRBV12-1 is termed a pseudogene. The CDR3 sequence is 18 residues long. CDR3 sequence: CASSIPGTGPSTNEKLFF. CDR3 in DNA: TGTGCCAGCAGCATTCCCGGGACAGGGCCCTCAACTAATGAAAAACTGTTTTTT.

The rearrangement joins TRBV2 to TRBJ2-4; a weak D match, TRBD1 (7 bases). Trimming removed 6 bases at V and 1 base at J, with 13 bases between. Germline V gives CDR1 SNHLY, CDR2 FYNNEI. CDR3 length: 15 residues. The CDR3 region has the DNA TGTGCCAGCAGGGAGGGGGCCGCGGCCAAAAACATTCAGTACTTC. Amino acid sequence: CASREGAAAKNIQYF.

This clone was counted between two and nine times. The V call is TRBV29-1, the J call TRBJ1-5, with 9 bases matching TRBD1. In germline, CDR1 is SQVTM, CDR2 ANQGSEA. V was pared by 6 bases and J by 4 bases, with 13 bases of the junction left unmatched. The CDR3 consists of 16 residues. The CDR3 DNA reads as TGCAGCGTAGTAAACCGGGACAGGGTGAGTAATCAGCCCCAGCATTTT. Translation: CSVVNRDRVSNQPQHF.

This rearrangement joins TRBV5-6 to TRBJ2-7; D is ambiguous. This CDR3 comprises 13 residues. V lost 0 bases, J lost 1 base, and 5 bases lay in between. Germline lookup yields CDR1 SGHDT and CDR2 YYEEEE. CDR3 nucleotides: TGTGCCAGCAGCTTGGCCCAGTCCTACGAGCAGTACTTC. Its protein is CASSLAQSYEQYF.

CDR3 residues: CASSTWTGTDTQYF. In DNA, the CDR3 is TGTGCCAGCAGTACCTGGACAGGCACAGATACGCAGTATTTT. The chain employs TRBV27 and TRBJ2-3, with D possibly being TRBD1 (6 bases). Germline V CDR1 and CDR2: MNHEY, SMNVEV (reference sequence). The CDR3 totals 14 residues. Trimming shortened V by 5 bases and J by 1 base, and 10 bases separated the two germline ends.

The V gene is TRBV7-9, the J gene TRBJ1-6, with a tentative D call TRBD1 (5 bases). Germline lookup yields CDR1 SEHNR and CDR2 FQNEAQ (reference sequence). The length of the CDR3 is 16 residues. The V gene lost 4 bases and the J gene lost 8 bases, with 18 bases spanning the gap. The CDR3, as DNA: TGTGCCAGCAGCTGGGGGGACGGGCGAGTCGATTCACCCCTCCACTTT. Protein: CASSWGDGRVDSPLHF.

The V call is TRBV5-1, the J call TRBJ1-4; 7 bases are a match to TRBD1. With V trimmed by 4 bases and J by 5 bases, 8 bases remained unmatched. Germline V gene data show CDR1 as SGHRS and CDR2 as YFSETQ. This CDR3 is 15 amino acids long. CDR3 DNA: TGCGCCAGCAGCATCGACAGGGCGAACAATGAAAAACTGTTTTTT. Translated, it gives CASSIDRANNEKLFF.

This clone turned up a few times. The chain links TRBV27 to TRBJ1-1; D unclear. This CDR3 has 15 amino acids. V dropped 0 bases and J dropped 6 bases, with 14 bases sitting between them. Germline V CDR1 and CDR2: MNHEY, SMNVEV (reference sequence). The DNA for the CDR3 is TGTGCCAGCAGTTTATCGCCAGACTTAACCCCTGAAGCTTTCTTT. Encoded protein: CASSLSPDLTPEAFF.

This sequence joins TRBV7-8 and TRBJ1-1, with D possibly being TRBD1 (5 bases). CDR1 is SGHVS and CDR2 is FQNEAQ in the germline V gene. The ends were cut back, 0 bases at V and 7 bases at J, with 12 bases in the middle. The CDR3 consists of 14 residues. The CDR3, as DNA: TGTGCCAGCAGCTTAGCGGGGGGACGGATTGAAGCTTTCTTT. Amino acids: CASSLAGGRIEAFF.

This sequence joins TRBV28 and TRBJ1-2; TRBD1 matches 8 bases. J gave up 3 bases and V 5 bases, and 8 bases lay outside the gene matches. The germline V gene has CDR1 MDHEN and CDR2 SYDVKM. This CDR3 comprises 15 residues. CDR3 in DNA: TGTGCCAGCAGTACTCTGACAGGGGCAGACTATGGCTACACCTTC. Translating it yields CASSTLTGADYGYTF.

The gene calls are TRBV3-1 (or the pseudogene TRBV3-2) and TRBJ1-4; 8 positions match TRBD1. CDR1 and CDR2 from the germline V gene are LGHDT and YNNKEL (reference sequence). CDR3 size: 14 residues. Unmatched junction bases numbered 0, after V lost 4 bases and J lost 2 bases. The CDR3 DNA sequence: TGTGCCAGCAGCCGACAGGGGACTAATGAAAAACTGTTTTTT. Translated, it gives CASSRQGTNEKLFF.

The gene calls are TRBV6-4 and TRBJ1-2, with D perhaps matching TRBD1 (6 bases). From germline, CDR1 is MRHNA and CDR2 SNTAGT. The CDR3 sequence is 14 residues long. Trimming removed 5 bases from V and 4 bases from J, with 14 bases in between. The CDR3 DNA is TGTGCCAGCAGTAATGAACAGGGTGGCTATGGCTACACCTTC. The encoded protein is CASSNEQGGYGYTF.